This T cell receptor beta chain originates from a study of blood T cell repertoires in COVID-19. Data came from immunoSEQ multiplex PCR; TCRdb stores just in-frame clones and leaves some out. In the table there are 100,000 to 150,000 clones, about four fifths of which are singletons. This CDR3 is 20 amino acids long. The V segment lost 1 base and the J segment 8 bases; nucleotides outside the gene matches: 19. Germline V gene data show CDR1 as LNHNV and CDR2 as YYDKDF (reference sequence). The genes are TRBV15 and TRBJ2-1, with 11 bases aligning to TRBD2. The TCR was taken from a man between 60 and 75 years old with active or convalescent COVID-19. The specimen was peripheral blood. The CDR3 sequence: CATSRVRTSGHNPLVDEQFF. CDR3 coding DNA: TGTGCCACCAGCAGAGTCAGGACTAGCGGGCATAACCCTCTGGTCGATGAGCAGTTCTTC.